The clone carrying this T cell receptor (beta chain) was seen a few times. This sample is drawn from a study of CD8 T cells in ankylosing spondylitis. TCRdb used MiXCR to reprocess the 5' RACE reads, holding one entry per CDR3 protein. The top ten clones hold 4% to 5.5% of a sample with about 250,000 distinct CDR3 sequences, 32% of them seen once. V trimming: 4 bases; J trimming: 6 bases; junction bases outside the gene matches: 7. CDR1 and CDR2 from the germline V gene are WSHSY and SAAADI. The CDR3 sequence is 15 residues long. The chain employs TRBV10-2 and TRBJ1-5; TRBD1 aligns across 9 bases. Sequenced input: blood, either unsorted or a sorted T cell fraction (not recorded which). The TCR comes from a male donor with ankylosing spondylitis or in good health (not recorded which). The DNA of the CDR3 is TGCGCCAGCAGTGTGGGACAGGGTTCGGGTCAGCCCCAGCATTTT. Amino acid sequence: CASSVGQGSGQPQHF.